Below are 7 T cell receptor beta chains sequenced from a single sample in a study of immune characterization of retroperitoneal liposarcoma. TCRdb redid the calling of the PCR reads with MiXCR, one entry per CDR3 protein. The top ten hold 25% to 35% of the sample, which has some 6,600 distinct CDR3 sequences, roughly 29% seen once. Sequenced material: tumor tissue. Receptor source: a female donor with retroperitoneal liposarcoma.

Concerning this clonotype: No conserved phenylalanine or tryptophan ends this CDR3, so it is likely a read error. The DNA is left out, because the CDR3 cannot be placed on it with certainty; the CDR3 is given as TCRdb lists it. This chain joins TRBV12-3 or TRBV12-4 and TRBJ1-1. Including both end residues, the CDR3 is 16 amino acids long. The CDR3 here is CASSLAGGVNEQFFGP.

This clonotype occurred many times. V is TRBV27 and J is TRBJ1-4; TRBD1 might be the D (5 bases). Germline lookup yields CDR1 MNHEY and CDR2 SMNVEV (reference sequence). Trimming removed 0 bases at V and 0 bases at J, with 14 bases between. The CDR3 spans 18 residues. The CDR3 DNA follows: TGTGCCAGCAGTTTATCAGGGGTTTTTTTTCCAACTAATGAAAAACTGTTTTTT. Protein sequence: CASSLSGVFFPTNEKLFF.

The count of this clonotype is one. The junction departs from the called germline gene at one end, perhaps through a read error. This chain joins TRBV4-1 and TRBJ1-3; no firm D call. This CDR3 contains 14 residues. Germline V CDR1 and CDR2: MGHRA, YSYEKL. This chain's CDR3 is CASSQRTTGNTIYF. CDR3 DNA sequence: TGTGCCAGCAGCCAACGAACCACTGGAAACACCATATATTTT.

The J gene is TRBJ2-1, the V gene TRBV6-1, with D perhaps TRBD1 or TRBD2 (5 bases each). In germline, CDR1 is MNHNS, CDR2 SASEGT. V was trimmed by 1 base and J by 15 bases, leaving 16 bases between them. The CDR3 extends over 13 amino acids. In nucleotides, the CDR3 is TGTGCCAGCAGTGAAGGATACGGGACCCATCTGTTCTTC. Encoded protein: CASSEGYGTHLFF.

Here the CDR3 reads CASRGGTSGLNEQFF. DNA for the CDR3: TGTGCCAGCCGAGGGGGGACTAGCGGTCTCAATGAGCAGTTCTTC. The J gene is TRBJ2-1, the V gene TRBV6-1, with 11 bases that match TRBD2. J lost 6 bases, V lost 8 bases, and 9 bases had no gene match. The germline gives CDR1 MNHNS, CDR2 SASEGT. The CDR3 extends over 15 amino acids.

The chain is built from TRBV18 and TRBJ1-6, with 9 bases lining up with TRBD1. V shed 4 bases and J 10 bases; nucleotides not matched to a gene: 8. The CDR3 is 15 amino acids. In germline, CDR1 is KGHSH, CDR2 LQKENI. Here the CDR3 DNA reads TGTGCCAGCTCACTCACCGGGACAGGGTTCTCACCCCTCCACTTT. Translating it yields CASSLTGTGFSPLHF.

This clonotype was seen repeatedly, ten times or more. The V gene is TRBV27, the J gene TRBJ1-6, with D hard to call. V dropped 3 bases and J dropped 7 bases, with 4 bases sitting between them. CDR3 length: 12 amino acids. The germline V gene has CDR1 MNHEY and CDR2 SMNVEV (reference sequence). The CDR3 loop is CASSFHNSPLHF. The CDR3 DNA follows: TGTGCCAGCAGTTTTCACAATTCACCCCTCCACTTT.